This T cell receptor (beta chain) is drawn from a study of PD-1 and CTLA-4 blockade in melanoma. Sequencing used immunoSEQ multiplex PCR; TCRdb keeps in-frame clones, though not all of them. This sample has roughly 30,000 clones, with 85% to 90% found just once. Trimming stripped 2 bases from V and 3 bases from J, with 12 bases between. There are 14 residues in the CDR3. Germline CDR1 and CDR2: SGHDT and YYEEEE. This clone was seen just once. The specimen comprised CD8+ T cells from peripheral blood, sampled before anti-PD-1 treatment. This sequence joins TRBV5-6 and TRBJ2-7; TRBD1 is a possible D gene (5 bases). The TCR originated in a human donor with melanoma. DNA for the CDR3: TGTGCCAGCAGCTTAGGTCAGGGCGTCTACGAGCAGTACTTC. This gives the protein CASSLGQGVYEQYF.